The 27 T cell receptor beta chains in this list originate from one sample, sequenced in a study of T cells after yellow fever vaccination. MiXCR, applied by TCRdb to the 5' RACE reads, yields one record per CDR3 protein. The sample records about 550,000 distinct CDR3 sequences, over 15% being singletons. The input for sequencing was PBMCs, taken 15 days after the yellow fever booster vaccination. The receptors come from a man under 40 who received the YFV17D yellow fever vaccine.

The chain combines TRBV12-3 or TRBV12-4 with TRBJ2-7; TRBD2 agrees at 10 bases. V trimming: 5 bases; J trimming: 1 base; junction bases outside the gene matches: 8. The CDR3 has 16 amino acids. The CDR3, as DNA: TGTGCCAGCAGTCCCAGACTAGCGGGTACGTCCTACGAGCAGTACTTC. This sequence encodes CASSPRLAGTSYEQYF.

The rearrangement joins TRBV4-3 to TRBJ2-7; D uncertain. There are 15 residues in the CDR3. Deletions cut 1 base from V and 2 bases from J, with 12 bases between. Germline lookup yields CDR1 LGHNA and CDR2 YSLEER. CDR3 nucleotides: TGCGCCAGCAGCCAAGTTCGGGTGGGGACCTACGAGCAGTACTTC. This codes for CASSQVRVGTYEQYF.

The V and J genes are TRBV6-5 and TRBJ1-2; possibly TRBD1 for D (6 bases). There are 13 residues in the CDR3. Germline-derived CDR1 and CDR2 are MNHEY and SVGAGI. V gave up 4 bases and J gave up 7 bases, with 13 bases separating them. The CDR3 loop is CASSWGQGFGYTF. CDR3 DNA sequence: TGTGCCAGCAGTTGGGGGCAGGGGTTTGGCTACACCTTC.

This clonotype showed up many times. The J gene is TRBJ2-1, the V gene TRBV20-1; 7 bases fit TRBD1. The CDR3 loop spans 15 amino acids. Germline values: CDR1 DFQATT, CDR2 SNEGSKA (reference sequence). V shed 6 bases and J 5 bases; nucleotides not matched to a gene: 13. CDR3 residues: CSASTGLSGHNEQFF. In DNA form, the CDR3 reads TGCAGTGCGTCGACAGGGTTAAGTGGCCACAATGAGCAGTTCTTC.

The CDR3 spells CASSGYREAEQYF. The CDR3 DNA reads as TGTGCCAGCAGCGGCTACAGGGAGGCCGAGCAGTACTTC. The chain couples TRBV9 to TRBJ2-7; D is perhaps TRBD1 or TRBD2 (6 bases each). Germline lookup yields CDR1 SGDLS and CDR2 YYNGEE. Trimming stripped 3 bases from V and 6 bases from J, with 13 bases between. The CDR3 contains 13 residues.

V gene TRBV20-1 combines with J gene TRBJ2-3; the D call may be TRBD1 or TRBD2 (5 bases each). V was shortened by 3 bases and J by 5 bases, with 15 bases between the two germline ends. The CDR3 length is 14 residues. The germline V gene has CDR1 DFQATT and CDR2 SNEGSKA (reference sequence). The CDR3 region has the DNA TGCAGTGCTAGCTCGTGGGATGGGGGAGATACGCAGTATTTT. Residues: CSASSWDGGDTQYF.

This clonotype has just a few counts. The V call is TRBV5-5, the J call TRBJ2-7; D perhaps matches TRBD2 (5 bases). CDR1 is SGHKS, CDR2 YYEKEE, per germline (reference sequence). The CDR3 runs 13 residues. With 4 bases removed from V and 2 bases from J, the gap between germline ends came to 10 bases. CDR3 bases: TGTGCCAGCAGCGGCGGGCCCGCCTACGAGCAGTACTTC. It specifies CASSGGPAYEQYF.

This chain links TRBV10-3 with TRBJ2-1; D gene ambiguous. The germline V gene has CDR1 ENHRY and CDR2 SYGVKD. The CDR3 has 12 residues. Trimming stripped 10 bases from V and 7 bases from J, with 14 bases between. CDR3 residues: CATSQSENEQFF. The CDR3 DNA sequence: TGTGCCACCTCCCAATCCGAAAATGAGCAGTTCTTC.

This clonotype was seen only a few times. This chain uses TRBV9 with TRBJ2-5; 7 positions agree with TRBD1. Germline assignment: CDR1 SGDLS and CDR2 YYNGEE. The J segment lost 3 bases and the V segment lost 4 bases, leaving 9 bases of the junction unmatched. This CDR3 has 15 amino acids. The CDR3 coding sequence is TGTGCCAGCAGCCCTTCCGGGACAGTGAAAGAGACCCAGTACTTC. Its translation is CASSPSGTVKETQYF.

The chain uses TRBV5-1 and TRBJ2-1, with a weak D call TRBD1 (5 bases). V shed 0 bases and J shed 2 bases, with 12 bases lying between them. This CDR3 spans 16 amino acids. Germline CDR1 reads SGHRS; CDR2 reads YFSETQ. CDR3 DNA: TGCGCCAGCAGCTTGGGGGGCCTAGGCGCCTACAATGAGCAGTTCTTC. Its protein product is CASSLGGLGAYNEQFF.

V and J are TRBV20-1 and TRBJ1-1; D is unresolved. CDR1 and CDR2 (germline): DFQATT, SNEGSKA (reference sequence). The CDR3 has 14 amino acids. Trimming removed 0 bases from V and 8 bases from J, with 16 bases in between. CDR3 region: CSARDSLSRGEAFF. The CDR3 coding sequence is TGCAGTGCTAGAGATAGTTTATCGCGAGGGGAAGCTTTCTTT.

This clonotype ranks as medium-sized. This chain uses TRBV6-5 with TRBJ1-6; 11 nucleotides align to TRBD1. V trimming: 7 bases; J trimming: 6 bases; junction bases outside the gene matches: 5. CDR1 and CDR2 from the germline V gene are MNHEY and SVGAGI. The CDR3 length is 15 residues. For the CDR3, the DNA is TGTGCCAGCAATACCGGGACAGGGGGTAATTCACCCCTCCACTTT. Translated, it gives CASNTGTGGNSPLHF.

The V call is TRBV11-2, the J call TRBJ2-1, with TRBD2 matching 10 bases. V dropped 4 bases and J dropped 14; count of bases not matched to a gene: 14. The CDR3 is 15 amino acids. Germline CDR1 reads SGHAT; CDR2 reads FQNNGV. In nucleotides, the CDR3 is TGTGCCAGCAGCTCATCTCCCTTATTAGCGGGGGGAGAGTTCTTC. Translating it yields CASSSSPLLAGGEFF.

At least ten counts were recorded for this clonotype. The chain is built from TRBV30 and TRBJ2-1; the D is unclear. Between the trimmed V and J ends, which lost 0 bases and 5 bases, there was a span of 8 bases. CDR3 length: 13 amino acids. Looked up from germline, CDR1 is GTSNPN and CDR2 is SVGIG (reference sequence). CDR3 nucleotides: TGTGCCTGGAGTGTAGGTGGGAACAATGAGCAGTTCTTC. Protein: CAWSVGGNNEQFF.

This clonotype came up a few times. The chain employs TRBV6-2 or TRBV6-3 and TRBJ1-2; D gene uncertain. Per germline, CDR1 MNHEY and CDR2 SVGEGT. The V end was cut by 5 bases, the J end by 4 bases, with 11 bases between. This CDR3 is built from 13 residues. CDR3 sequence: CASSRSGSYGYTF. CDR3 bases: TGTGCCAGCAGTAGATCAGGCAGCTATGGCTACACCTTC.

The gene calls are TRBV5-1 and TRBJ2-1; 8 bases agree with TRBD2. The CDR3 is 17 residues long. From germline, CDR1 is SGHRS and CDR2 YFSETQ. The ends lost 2 bases at V and 5 bases at J; junction bases unmatched: 12. CDR3 sequence: CASSFSGSGMGHNEQFF. The DNA of the CDR3 is TGCGCCAGCAGCTTTTCTGGTAGCGGGATGGGCCACAATGAGCAGTTCTTC.

This clonotype has a handful of counts. The chain carries TRBV7-6 and TRBJ1-1; the D gene is possibly TRBD1 (5 bases). Germline-derived CDR1 and CDR2 are SGHVS and FNYEAQ. The CDR3 covers 13 residues. The germline V and J ends were trimmed by 3 bases and 2 bases, with 7 bases remaining between them. The DNA of the CDR3 is TGTGCCAGCAGCTTCGACAGCAACACTGAAGCTTTCTTT. It encodes CASSFDSNTEAFF.

The V call is TRBV6-5, the J call TRBJ2-3, with 9 bases fitting TRBD1. Germline assignment: CDR1 MNHEY and CDR2 SVGAGI. The CDR3 contains 16 residues. V lost 0 bases and J lost 6; bases outside the gene matches: 7. The CDR3 DNA is TGTGCCAGCAGTTACTCGACCTCCGGGACAGGGGATACGCAGTATTTT. Translation: CASSYSTSGTGDTQYF.

This clonotype was counted a few times. The chain carries TRBV29-1 and TRBJ2-1, with 8 positions matching TRBD2. Germline CDR1 and CDR2: SQVTM and ANQGSEA. The CDR3 length is 16 residues. Unmatched junction bases numbered 9, after V lost 1 base and J lost 4 bases. CDR3 sequence: CSVEGGWSGRYNEQFF. For the CDR3, the DNA is TGCAGCGTTGAAGGGGGTTGGAGCGGGAGATACAATGAGCAGTTCTTC.

The sample holds a few counts of this clonotype. The chain recombines TRBV3-1 with TRBJ1-1; possibly TRBD1 for D (5 bases). The V and J ends lost 4 bases and 1 base respectively, with 13 bases between them. Germline V gene sequence: CDR1 LGHDT, CDR2 YNNKEL (reference sequence). The CDR3 loop spans 15 amino acids. CDR3 sequence (DNA): TGTGCCAGCAGCCTCGGGGGTAGTTGGAACACTGAAGCTTTCTTT. Its protein is CASSLGGSWNTEAFF.

This clonotype was recorded a few times. This rearrangement joins TRBV6-2 or TRBV6-3 to TRBJ2-7, with D uncertain. Trimming took 4 bases from V and 6 from J, leaving 13 bases between them. Germline lookup yields CDR1 MNHEY and CDR2 SVGEGT. The CDR3 runs 13 residues. For the CDR3, the DNA is TGTGCCAGCAGTTCCGTAGAGGCTCGCGAGCAGTACTTC. This translates into CASSSVEAREQYF.

This sequence joins TRBV10-1 and TRBJ2-5; 7 bases fit TRBD2. The V and J ends lost 2 bases and 4 bases, in that order; junction bases with no gene match: 4. The CDR3 totals 14 residues. Per germline, CDR1 WNHNN and CDR2 SYGVQD (reference sequence). For the CDR3, the DNA is TGCGCCAGCAGTGAGGGGGGGGTCGGAGAGACCCAGTACTTC. Translated, it gives CASSEGGVGETQYF.

The V gene is TRBV15, the J gene TRBJ2-1, with D tentatively TRBD2 (6 bases). In germline, CDR1 is LNHNV, CDR2 YYDKDF (reference sequence). The CDR3 sequence is 13 residues long. V gave up 1 base and J gave up 10 bases, with 11 bases separating them. In DNA, the CDR3 is TGTGCCACCAGCAGAGTTTGGAGGGACGAGCAGTTCTTC. It translates to CATSRVWRDEQFF. The full variable domain, its missing parts supplied by reference TRBV15 and TRBJ2-1, is DAMVIQNPRYQVTQFGKPVTLSCSQTLNHNVMYWYQQKSSQAPKLLFHYYDKDFNNEADTPDNFQSRRPNTSFCFLDIRSPGLGDTAMYLCATSRVWRDEQFFGPGTRLTVL.

This chain uses TRBV20-1 with TRBJ2-7; the match to TRBD2 covers 11 bases. CDR3 size: 12 residues. The V segment lost 7 bases and the J segment 5 bases; nucleotides outside the gene matches: 4. Germline V gene data show CDR1 as DFQATT and CDR2 as SNEGSKA (reference sequence). As DNA, the CDR3 is TGCAGTGTTAGCGGGAGGGCCGACGAGCAGTACTTC. Translating it yields CSVSGRADEQYF.

The chain carries TRBV5-1 and TRBJ2-7; D may be TRBD2 (5 bases). Germline V gene data show CDR1 as SGHRS and CDR2 as YFSETQ. V shed 9 bases and J shed 5 bases, with 18 bases lying between them. The CDR3 spans 13 residues. CDR3 bases: TGCGCCACCGGGGTCGGGCTAAACGACGAGCAGTACTTC. Translation: CATGVGLNDEQYF.

The V gene is TRBV7-9, the J gene TRBJ2-7, with D unclear. The CDR3 has 14 amino acids. The germline gives CDR1 SEHNR, CDR2 FQNEAQ (reference sequence). The V gene lost 6 bases and the J gene lost 7 bases, with 19 bases spanning the gap. The CDR3 DNA sequence: TGTGCCAGCAGGTTAAGGACGGTCCTCTGGGAGCAGTACTTC. Translation: CASRLRTVLWEQYF. Full variable domain (rest looked up from reference TRBV7-9 and TRBJ2-7): DTGVSQNPRHKITKRGQNVTFRCDPISEHNRLYWYRQTLGQGPEFLTYFQNEAQLEKSRLLSDRFSAERPKGSFSTLEIQRTEQGDSAMYLCASRLRTVLWEQYFGPGTRLTVT.

The chain recombines TRBV5-1 with TRBJ2-7, with D possibly being TRBD2 (5 bases). Germline V CDR1 and CDR2: SGHRS, YFSETQ. Trimming took off 3 bases at V and 3 bases at J, with 10 bases between the two ends. The CDR3 length is 13 residues. DNA of the CDR3: TGCGCCAGCAGCTCCCGGGATAACTACGAGCAGTACTTC. Its translation is CASSSRDNYEQYF.